A single T cell receptor beta chain is shown here with its context. It has no known antigen specificity. Base-call qualities are not available, and no considerably larger clone is one nucleotide away. The sample belongs to a study of CD8+CD57+ T cells in acquired aplastic anemia (dated by TCRdb to the late 2010s). Broadly, across the study: A mean of 3.2 ug of DNA, ranging from roughly 0.19 to 27.4 ug, was extracted from sorted CD4+ and CD8+ cells. CD8+CD57+ expansion was defined as a frequency above the mean frequency observed in healthy subjects. On the study overall, not on this receptor specifically: Twenty-nine CD8+ CDR3 sequences were shared between patients and controls but appeared highly expressed in patients and within their immunodominant clones. Patients and healthy controls showed no significant difference in CD8+ Simpson's diversity (P=0.060).

TCR beta VDJ combination and CDR3 sequence profiling used genomic DNA as the template. TCR repertoire sequencing was run on an Illumina HiSeq 2000. The paper's data handling went like this. Repertoire assessment relied on Simpson's diversity index, CDR3 size and DJ length profiles, and TRBV/TRBJ rearrangement plots. The immunodominant clone was defined as the most abundant DNA sequence in deep sequencing data. CDR3 amino acid sequences were checked for sharing across subjects and were also compared against the VDJdb database and published repertoires. TCRdb passed the public sequencing reads through fastp at Q25 and MiXCR, retaining productive beta sequences. Records with the same CDR3 protein are collapsed into one entry carrying the most frequent genes and DNA. The V and J calls and clone size come from TCRdb's table, not from the authors' own analysis. The sample table lists roughly 160,000 distinct CDR3 sequences, over 55% of them with a count of one. Jointly, the top ten make up 35% to 60% of the sample.

Trimming costs V 2 bases and J 4 bases, and their ends lie 8 bases apart. From the cysteine up to the phenylalanine, the CDR3 has a length of 14 residues. Just CDR3 DNA is preserved here, 42 bases in frame from base 1. The germline V gene specifies KGHDR as CDR1 and SFDVKD as CDR2. Expansion of CD8+CD57+ cells had been shown by flow cytometry in the patients chosen for sequencing. Every patient had severe acquired aplastic anemia, diagnosed using the International Study of Aplastic Anemia and Agranulocytosis and Camitta criteria. Patients had received no therapy at the time of blood sampling. TCR repertoires of sorted CD4+ and CD8+ blood T cells from severe aplastic anemia patients and healthy subjects were deep-sequenced in the study. In the USA, patient enrollment took place under clinicaltrials.gov protocols 00001620, 01623167, 00001397, 00071045, 00081523 and 00961064. Ficoll-Paque density gradient centrifugation was used to isolate peripheral blood mononuclear cells. CD4+ and CD8+ T cells were sorted by FACS or magnetic beads before DNA extraction.

Recombination connected TRBV24-1 to TRBJ2-1; the D gene is possibly TRBD1, with 6 bases matching. The receptor was derived from a human donor with aplastic anemia. The sequenced material came from sorted CD4+, CD8+, or CD8+CD57+ T cells (not recorded which) from PBMCs. The CDR3 protein: CATSDWDKYNEQFF. Read as DNA, the sequence is TGTGCCACCAGTGATTGGGACAAGTACAATGAGCAGTTCTTC.